A selection of T cell receptor beta chains follows, all from one sample in a study of T cell responses to AZD1222 COVID-19 vaccine. Data came from immunoSEQ multiplex PCR; TCRdb stores just in-frame clones and leaves some out. The profile shows 87,000 or so clones, about 88% of them singletons. The sequencing used peripheral blood, collected on day 0 of AZD1222 vaccination. The receptors originated from an adult in good health. CDR3s include the opening cysteine and the closing phenylalanine or tryptophan. D genes are given only for firm matches. Where a row states a size, it is once, few, many or the class of an expanded clone; other rows omit it.

J gene,clone size,V gene,D gene,CDR3 DNA,CDR3 protein
TRBJ1-2,.,TRBV7-8,.,TGTGCCAGCAGCTTAGCGATTTTAGGGACGGACCGAGTCGATGGCTACACCTTC,CASSLAILGTDRVDGYTF
TRBJ2-7,.,TRBV5-1,TRBD1,TGCGCCAGCAGCCCTGAACCCCGGGACAGGGGGCGCGAGCAGTACTTC,CASSPEPRDRGREQYF
TRBJ2-4,.,TRBV2,.,TGTGCCAGCGGGGGACGGGGAGTACAAAACATTCAGTACTTC,CASGGRGVQNIQYF
TRBJ2-2,.,TRBV10-1,.,TGCGCCAGCAGTGGGGGGACCACCGGGGAGCTGTTTTTT,CASSGGTTGELFF
TRBJ2-3,.,TRBV6-5,.,TGTGCCAGCAGCAGGGACGGAATTGTCACAGATACGCAGTATTTT,CASSRDGIVTDTQYF
TRBJ1-1,.,TRBV6-5,.,TGTGCCAGCAGTTACCTCCGGGGGTTAAACACTGAAGCTTTCTTT,CASSYLRGLNTEAFF
TRBJ2-7,.,TRBV2,.,TGTGCCAGCAGTGCAAGACAGGCAGCCTACGAGCAGTACTTC,CASSARQAAYEQYF
TRBJ2-5,.,TRBV3-1/TRBV3-2,TRBD2,TGTGCCAGCAGCCGCACACTAGCGGGGGTTCAAGAGACCCAGTACTTC,CASSRTLAGVQETQYF
TRBJ1-2,.,TRBV19,TRBD1,TGTGCCAGTAGTACCCTCCCGGACAGGCCTTACTATGGCTACACCTTC,CASSTLPDRPYYGYTF
TRBJ1-3,.,TRBV2,.,TGTGCCAGCAGTTTCAGTGGAAACACCATATATTTT,CASSFSGNTIYF
TRBJ1-5,.,TRBV5-1,.,TGCGCCAGCCCCGATCAGCCCCAGCATTTT,CASPDQPQHF
TRBJ2-2,.,TRBV7-2,.,TGTGCCAGCAGCTTAGCGCCACCACCGGTCACCGGGGAGCTGTTTTTT,CASSLAPPPVTGELFF
TRBJ2-7,.,TRBV11-2,TRBD1,TGTGCCAGCAGCTTACTGGACAGGGGTGGTGACGAGCAGTACTTC,CASSLLDRGGDEQYF
TRBJ2-7,.,TRBV6-2/TRBV6-3,.,TGTGCCAGCAGTTACATCCCCTACGAGCAGTACTTC,CASSYIPYEQYF
TRBJ2-2,once,TRBV6-5,TRBD2,TGTGCCAGCAGTTACTCGGGGGGGACCGGGGAGCTGTTTTTT,CASSYSGGTGELFF
TRBJ1-1,.,TRBV12-3/TRBV12-4,.,TGTGCCAGCAGTTTAGACATCGGCACTGAAGCTTTCTTT,CASSLDIGTEAFF
TRBJ2-6,.,TRBV29-1,.,TGCAGCGTTGAAGGTCCGGGGGCTGGGGCCAACGTCCTGACTTTC,CSVEGPGAGANVLTF
TRBJ2-7,.,TRBV3-1/TRBV3-2,.,TGTGCCAGCAGCCGGGACACGGGAACCTACGAGCAGTACTTC,CASSRDTGTYEQYF
TRBJ1-3,once,TRBV5-1,.,TGCGCCAGCAGCATAGACGGGGCCTCTGGAAACACCATATATTTT,CASSIDGASGNTIYF
TRBJ1-4,once,TRBV30,.,TGTGCCTTCTCCCGGGCCTCCCTTAATGAAAAACTGTTTTTT,CAFSRASLNEKLFF
TRBJ1-2,.,TRBV5-8,.,TGTGCCAGCCCAGACAGAACTAACTATGGCTACACCTTC,CASPDRTNYGYTF
TRBJ2-7,.,TRBV27,.,TGTGCCAGCAGTTCGCGACAGCTCTCCTACGAGCAGTACTTC,CASSSRQLSYEQYF
TRBJ1-2,.,TRBV11-2,.,TGTGCCAGCAGCTTAGCGGTCGGAGGAGAAGGCTACACCTTC,CASSLAVGGEGYTF
TRBJ2-7,.,TRBV27,TRBD2,TGTGCCAGCAGTTTGCGGGGGACGACCTACGAGCAGTACTTC,CASSLRGTTYEQYF
TRBJ2-7,.,TRBV4-1,TRBD1,TGCGCCAGCAGCCAAGGAGAACAGGGGCCCCACGAGCAGTACTTC,CASSQGEQGPHEQYF
TRBJ2-5,.,TRBV29-1,TRBD1,TGCAGCGTTAGGGACAGGGGGACCCAGTACTTC,CSVRDRGTQYF
TRBJ2-1,.,TRBV27,TRBD1,TGTGCCAGCAGTCCTTCCGGGACAGGGGTCAATGAGCAGTTCTTC,CASSPSGTGVNEQFF
TRBJ1-5,.,TRBV18,.,TGTGCCAGCTCACCGGGACCCCTGCTAGGCAATCAGCCCCAGCATTTT,CASSPGPLLGNQPQHF
TRBJ2-7,.,TRBV9,TRBD2,TGTGCCAGCAGCGGACGGGGGGGAATTGGCGAGCAGTACTTC,CASSGRGGIGEQYF
TRBJ2-7,.,TRBV4-1,.,TGCGCCAGCAGCCTCCTGGACTCCTACTCCTACGAGCAGTACTTC,CASSLLDSYSYEQYF
TRBJ2-3,.,TRBV6-2/TRBV6-3,TRBD2,TGTGCCAGCAGCCGAACGGGACTAGCTTCTCCAGCGAGCACAGATACGCAGTATTTT,CASSRTGLASPASTDTQYF
TRBJ1-2,.,TRBV15,TRBD1,TGTGCCACCAGCAGAGGACAAACAGGGGCGTTTGGGGGCTACACCTTC,CATSRGQTGAFGGYTF
TRBJ1-1,once,TRBV3-1/TRBV3-2,.,TGTGCCAGCAGCGCCACAGCGCAGATGAACACTGAAGCTTTCTTT,CASSATAQMNTEAFF
TRBJ1-2,.,TRBV10-2,.,TGCGCCAGCAGGAGAGCAGGGGATCATGGCTACACCTTC,CASRRAGDHGYTF
TRBJ2-1,.,TRBV14,TRBD1,TGTGCCAGCAGCCAAACGGTGACAGGGAAGTTCTTC,CASSQTVTGKFF
TRBJ1-4,.,TRBV18,.,TGTGCCAGCTCACCACCGTCGGCTGCAACTAATGAAAAACTGTTTTTT,CASSPPSAATNEKLFF
TRBJ2-3,.,TRBV5-6,TRBD2,TGTGCCAGCAGCCCTTGGAGCGGGGGACCAGATACGCAGTATTTT,CASSPWSGGPDTQYF
TRBJ1-3,.,TRBV21-1,.,TGTGCCCGCCGGAGTCCCTCTGGAAACACCATATATTTT,CARRSPSGNTIYF
TRBJ2-2,.,TRBV5-1,.,TGCGCCAGCAGGCTGAGCGGAGTTGGCGGGGAGCTGTTTTTT,CASRLSGVGGELFF
TRBJ1-2,.,TRBV2,.,TGTGCCAGCAGTGAAGGGACCTATGGCTACACCTTC,CASSEGTYGYTF
TRBJ1-2,.,TRBV9,.,TGTGCCAGCAGCGTAGCTTCCGGGTTTCATGGCTACACCTTC,CASSVASGFHGYTF
TRBJ1-1,.,TRBV9,.,TGTGCCAGCAGCGTCGCCGGCTCGGGCACTGAAGCTTTCTTT,CASSVAGSGTEAFF
TRBJ1-2,.,TRBV29-1,TRBD1,TGCAGCGTTGAGGCTTGGACAGGGAATATGGTCTATGGCTACACCTTC,CSVEAWTGNMVYGYTF
TRBJ2-7,.,TRBV12-3/TRBV12-4,.,TGTGCCAGCAGTTTAGGACAGACCTACGAGCAGTACTTC,CASSLGQTYEQYF
TRBJ2-2,.,TRBV4-1,TRBD2,TGCGCCAGCAGCCAAGTGGTAGCGGGGGATACGAACACCGGGGAGCTGTTTTTT,CASSQVVAGDTNTGELFF
TRBJ1-1,.,TRBV5-1,TRBD1,TGCGCCAGCAGCCTAGACAGGGGGCATAACACTGAAGCTTTCTTT,CASSLDRGHNTEAFF
TRBJ1-2,.,TRBV28,.,TGTGCCAGCAGCCTCACCGGGTGGTTGGGGACCTATGGCTACACCTTC,CASSLTGWLGTYGYTF
TRBJ1-2,.,TRBV27,TRBD1,TGTGCCAGCAGCCGGGACAGGGGGCTAGTTCCGAACTATGGCTACACCTTC,CASSRDRGLVPNYGYTF
TRBJ2-2,.,TRBV30,.,TGTGCCTGGAGTGTGGGTGGGGCCGGGGAGCTGTTTTTT,CAWSVGGAGELFF
TRBJ1-6,.,TRBV3-1/TRBV3-2,.,TGTGCCAGCAGCCTAAGGGATTATTCACCCCTCCACTTT,CASSLRDYSPLHF
TRBJ1-2,once,TRBV19,.,TGTGCCAGTAGTATAGATCTGGAGACACTCTATGGCTACACCTTC,CASSIDLETLYGYTF
TRBJ1-2,.,TRBV5-1,.,TGCGCCAGCAGCGACGAGGATGGAGTCTATGGCTACACCTTC,CASSDEDGVYGYTF
TRBJ1-6,once,TRBV27,.,TGTGCCAGCAGTTTACCGGGACTAAAGAATTCACCCCTCCACTTT,CASSLPGLKNSPLHF